These T cell receptor beta chains were read from a single sample in a study of beta chain features in type 1 diabetes. TCRdb keeps only in-frame clones here, not all; method: immunoSEQ multiplex PCR. The repertoire consists of around 360,000 clones, with roughly 12% occurring once and the leading ten covering approximately 0.011%. What was sequenced was naive CD4+ T cells from blood. These receptor sequences come from a woman aged 18-30 years with type 1 diabetes. Each CDR3 is given with its conserved first and last residue. The order of the fields is CDR3 protein, CDR3 DNA, J gene, D gene, V gene, clone size. A D gene is named only where the DNA matches it firmly. The size of a clone is reported for some rows only, either as once, few or many, or as a class for expanded clones.

cdr3_aa: CASSYSSGRLGDTQYF; cdr3_nt: TGTGCCAGCAGTTACTCTAGCGGGAGATTGGGAGATACGCAGTATTTT; j_call: TRBJ2-3; d_call: TRBD2; v_call: TRBV6-5; clone_size: few
cdr3_aa: CASSVTGMSYNEQFF; cdr3_nt: TGTGCCAGCAGCGTAACCGGGATGTCCTACAATGAGCAGTTCTTC; j_call: TRBJ2-1; d_call: NA; v_call: TRBV9; clone_size: few
cdr3_aa: CASSQVGTDTQYF; cdr3_nt: TGTGCCAGCAGCCAAGTAGGCACAGATACGCAGTATTTT; j_call: TRBJ2-3; d_call: NA; v_call: TRBV14; clone_size: NA
cdr3_aa: CASSQGDSGVNYEQYF; cdr3_nt: TGTGCCAGCAGCCAAGGGGATTCCGGGGTAAACTACGAGCAGTACTTC; j_call: TRBJ2-7; d_call: NA; v_call: TRBV4-2; clone_size: NA
cdr3_aa: CASSLSATVNQPQHF; cdr3_nt: TGTGCCAGCAGCTTGAGCGCGACCGTCAATCAGCCCCAGCATTTT; j_call: TRBJ1-5; d_call: NA; v_call: TRBV5-6; clone_size: NA
cdr3_aa: CAWRWASRDTQYF; cdr3_nt: TGTGCCTGGAGGTGGGCTAGCAGGGATACGCAGTATTTT; j_call: TRBJ2-3; d_call: NA; v_call: TRBV30; clone_size: few
cdr3_aa: CASSWTTGDGSPLHF; cdr3_nt: TGTGCCAGCAGCTGGACGACAGGGGACGGTTCACCCCTCCACTTT; j_call: TRBJ1-6; d_call: TRBD1; v_call: TRBV7-9; clone_size: NA
cdr3_aa: CASSPSGLRNTGELFF; cdr3_nt: TGCGCCAGCAGCCCCTCGGGACTACGAAACACCGGGGAGCTGTTTTTT; j_call: TRBJ2-2; d_call: TRBD2; v_call: TRBV5-1; clone_size: NA
cdr3_aa: CASSQGQGPYGYTF; cdr3_nt: TGTGCCAGCAGCCAAGGACAGGGACCCTATGGCTACACCTTC; j_call: TRBJ1-2; d_call: TRBD1; v_call: TRBV16; clone_size: few
cdr3_aa: CASSLAIAGRNTGELFF; cdr3_nt: TGTGCCAGCAGCTTAGCTATAGCCGGGAGGAACACCGGGGAGCTGTTTTTT; j_call: TRBJ2-2; d_call: NA; v_call: TRBV11-2; clone_size: few
cdr3_aa: CASSVGGSSYEQYF; cdr3_nt: TGTGCCAGCAGCGTAGGTGGCAGCTCCTACGAGCAGTACTTC; j_call: TRBJ2-7; d_call: NA; v_call: TRBV9; clone_size: NA
cdr3_aa: CASSSSGQYYGYTF; cdr3_nt: TGTGCCAGCAGCTCCTCGGGACAATACTATGGCTACACCTTC; j_call: TRBJ1-2; d_call: NA; v_call: TRBV11-2; clone_size: NA